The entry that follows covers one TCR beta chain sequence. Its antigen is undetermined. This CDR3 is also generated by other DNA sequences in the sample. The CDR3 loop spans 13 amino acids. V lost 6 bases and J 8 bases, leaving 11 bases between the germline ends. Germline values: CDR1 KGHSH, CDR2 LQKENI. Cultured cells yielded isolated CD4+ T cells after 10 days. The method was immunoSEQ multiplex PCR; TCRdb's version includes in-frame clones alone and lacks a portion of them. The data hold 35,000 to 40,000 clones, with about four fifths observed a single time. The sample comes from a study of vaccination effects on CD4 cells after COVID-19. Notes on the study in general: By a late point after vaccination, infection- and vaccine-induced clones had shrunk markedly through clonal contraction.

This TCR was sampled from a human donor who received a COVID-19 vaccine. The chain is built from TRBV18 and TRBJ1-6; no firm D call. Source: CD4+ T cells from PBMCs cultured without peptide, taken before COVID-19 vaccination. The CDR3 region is CASSPGPDSPLHF. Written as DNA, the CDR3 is TGTGCCAGCTCCCCTGGTCCAGATTCACCCCTCCACTTT.